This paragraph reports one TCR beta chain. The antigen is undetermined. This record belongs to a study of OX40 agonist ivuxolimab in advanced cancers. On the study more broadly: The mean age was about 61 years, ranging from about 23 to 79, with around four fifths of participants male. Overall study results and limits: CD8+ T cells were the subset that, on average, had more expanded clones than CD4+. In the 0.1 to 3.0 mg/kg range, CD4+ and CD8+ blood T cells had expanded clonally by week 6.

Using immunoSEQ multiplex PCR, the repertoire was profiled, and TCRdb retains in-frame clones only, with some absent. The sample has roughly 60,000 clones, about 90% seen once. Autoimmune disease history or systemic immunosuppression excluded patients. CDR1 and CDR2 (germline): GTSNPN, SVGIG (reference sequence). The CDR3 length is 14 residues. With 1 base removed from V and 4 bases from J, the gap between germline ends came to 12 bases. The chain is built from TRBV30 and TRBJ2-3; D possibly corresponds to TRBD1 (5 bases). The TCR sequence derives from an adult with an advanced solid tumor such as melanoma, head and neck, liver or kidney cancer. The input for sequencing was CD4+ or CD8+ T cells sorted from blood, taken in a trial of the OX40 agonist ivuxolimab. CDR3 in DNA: TGTGCCTGGAGTGGGGGCTCCCGGGCAGATACGCAGTATTTT. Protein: CAWSGGSRADTQYF.